The 18 T cell receptor beta chains listed next were all sequenced from one sample in a study of identifying expanded T cells in peripheral blood. TCRdb's table, derived via immunoSEQ multiplex PCR, lists solely in-frame clones and lacks some. The table lists 70,000 or so clones, about nine tenths of them singletons, with around 3% in the top ten. The specimen was blood. The receptors derive from a person aged 18-70 years in good health.

This chain connects TRBV6-1 to TRBJ2-3; D call uncertain. V was shortened by 5 bases and J by 5 bases, with 17 bases between the two germline ends. Germline CDR1 MNHNS, CDR2 SASEGT. The CDR3 consists of 15 residues. CDR3: CASSPSWANGDTQYF. Written as DNA, the CDR3 is TGTGCCAGCAGTCCCAGTTGGGCGAACGGAGATACGCAGTATTTT.

This rearrangement joins TRBV11-3 to TRBJ2-2; the match to TRBD2 covers 14 bases. The CDR3 spans 16 residues. Trimming removed 4 bases from V and 6 bases from J; junction bases left unmatched: 4. CDR1 is SGHNT and CDR2 is YENEEA in the germline V gene. The CDR3: CASSSRLAGGPGELFF. CDR3 DNA: TGTGCCAGCAGCTCAAGACTAGCGGGAGGGCCCGGGGAGCTGTTTTTT.

This chain uses TRBV4-2 with TRBJ1-4; 10 bases fit TRBD1. V lost 4 bases, J lost 8 bases, and 4 bases stayed unmatched. The CDR3 loop spans 14 amino acids. Germline V gene lookup returns CDR1 LGHNA and CDR2 YNFKEQ. CDR3 residues: CASSRDRGREKLFF. In nucleotides, the CDR3 is TGTGCCAGCAGCCGGGACAGGGGACGCGAAAAACTGTTTTTT.

The gene calls are TRBV19 and TRBJ2-3; D unclear. Trimming left V 3 bases short and J 7 bases short, with 11 bases between. The CDR3 runs to 13 residues. CDR1 and CDR2 from the germline V gene are LNHDA and SQIVND (reference sequence). The CDR3 spells CASSIWADNTQYF. The CDR3 DNA is TGTGCCAGTAGTATTTGGGCTGACAATACGCAGTATTTT.

CDR3: CASSSSRGPSSYEQYF. CDR3 coding DNA: TGTGCCAGCAGCTCCTCTCGGGGACCGAGCTCCTACGAGCAGTACTTC. The chain couples TRBV7-8 to TRBJ2-7; tentatively, D is TRBD1 or TRBD2 (5 bases each). V shed 4 bases and J shed 0 bases, with 16 bases lying between them. Germline CDR1 is SGHVS and CDR2 is FQNEAQ. The CDR3 sequence is 16 residues long.

The chain links TRBV19 to TRBJ2-6; possible D gene TRBD1, 6 bases. Germline V gives CDR1 LNHDA, CDR2 SQIVND (reference sequence). The V and J ends lost 3 bases and 2 bases respectively, with 11 bases between them. The CDR3 contains 16 residues. CDR3 amino acids: CASSILRGTGANVLTF. The CDR3 nucleotides read TGTGCCAGTAGTATTCTGAGGGGGACTGGGGCCAACGTCCTGACTTTC.

The chain employs TRBV6-1 and TRBJ1-2; D ambiguous. Germline V lookup: CDR1 MNHNS, CDR2 SASEGT. V lost 6 bases, J lost 4 bases, and 12 bases lay in between. The CDR3 contains 13 residues. The CDR3 loop reads CASSLALFYGYTF. In DNA, the CDR3 is TGTGCCAGCAGCCTCGCTTTGTTCTATGGCTACACCTTC.

This clone was seen once. The V gene is TRBV7-2, the J gene TRBJ2-1; D remains ambiguous. The CDR3 spans 13 residues. Germline V gene lookup returns CDR1 SGHTA and CDR2 FQGNSA. V lost 2 bases and J 4 bases, leaving 6 bases between the germline ends. This CDR3 is CASSLREYNEQFF. The CDR3 DNA is TGTGCCAGCAGCTTAAGAGAGTACAATGAGCAGTTCTTC.

The chain is built from TRBV27 and TRBJ2-1, with a tentative D call TRBD2 (6 bases). The ends were cut back, 2 bases at V and 6 bases at J, with 11 bases in the middle. Germline lookup yields CDR1 MNHEY and CDR2 SMNVEV (reference sequence). The CDR3 has 14 residues. The CDR3 DNA reads TGTGCCAGCAGTTTAAAGGAGGGACCCAATGAGCAGTTCTTC. Translated: CASSLKEGPNEQFF.

This chain links TRBV6-5 with TRBJ2-1; no clear D gene. Germline V gene sequence: CDR1 MNHEY, CDR2 SVGAGI. Trimming took 6 bases from V and 5 from J, leaving 5 bases between them. The CDR3 is 11 amino acids. The CDR3 coding sequence is TGTGCCAGCAGCCTAAACAATGAGCAGTTCTTC. Its protein product is CASSLNNEQFF.

This chain uses TRBV6-5 with TRBJ2-7; 7 bases line up with TRBD1. This CDR3 is 13 amino acids long. Germline V lookup: CDR1 MNHEY, CDR2 SVGAGI. With 6 bases clipped from V and 2 bases from J, the junction kept 4 bases outside the gene matches. CDR3 in amino acids: CASSRDRTYEQYF. As DNA, the CDR3 is TGTGCCAGCAGCCGGGACAGAACCTACGAGCAGTACTTC.

The V call is TRBV29-1, the J call TRBJ2-3; unclear D gene. Trimming cost V 3 bases and J 1 base, with 8 bases left between them. Germline-derived CDR1 and CDR2 are SQVTM and ANQGSEA. The CDR3 totals 13 residues. The CDR3 reads CSVDSQGTDTQYF. Written as DNA, the CDR3 is TGCAGCGTTGATTCTCAGGGCACAGATACGCAGTATTTT.

This chain connects TRBV2 to TRBJ2-3; D remains ambiguous. Trimming took off 5 bases at V and 5 bases at J, with 11 bases between the two ends. This CDR3 is 13 amino acids long. The germline V gene encodes CDR1 SNHLY and CDR2 FYNNEI. The CDR3 reads CASSREQEDTQYF. The CDR3 nucleotides are TGTGCCAGCAGTCGAGAGCAGGAAGATACGCAGTATTTT. Full variable domain (outside the CDR3, taken from reference TRBV2 and TRBJ2-3): EPEVTQTPSHQVTQMGQEVILRCVPISNHLYFYWYRQILGQKVEFLVSFYNNEISEKSEIFDDQFSVERPDGSNFTLKIRSTKLEDSAMYFCASSREQEDTQYFGPGTRLTVL.

The V gene is TRBV15, the J gene TRBJ2-3; possibly TRBD1 for D (6 bases). Trimming pared 2 bases from V and 3 bases from J, leaving 18 bases between. This CDR3 has 17 residues. The germline V gene encodes CDR1 LNHNV and CDR2 YYDKDF (reference sequence). The CDR3 DNA follows: TGTGCCACCAGCAGACTATCTATGGACAGTAAAACAGATACGCAGTATTTT. Residues: CATSRLSMDSKTDTQYF.

The chain uses TRBV7-2 and TRBJ2-7; D may correspond to TRBD1 or TRBD2 (5 bases each). The V end was cut by 5 bases, the J end by 6 bases, with 14 bases between. This CDR3 region has 13 residues. The germline V gene encodes CDR1 SGHTA and CDR2 FQGNSA. The DNA for the CDR3 is TGTGCCAGCAGCCTCGGGACGAGGGTCGAGCAGTACTTC. Translating gives CASSLGTRVEQYF.

The chain carries TRBV27 and TRBJ1-5; D is possibly TRBD1 (5 bases). The V gene's germline CDR1 is MNHEY and CDR2 SMNVEV (reference sequence). With 3 bases removed from V and 6 bases from J, the gap between germline ends came to 9 bases. The CDR3 totals 13 residues. DNA for the CDR3: TGTGCCAGCAGTTTGGGGGAAGGTCAGCCCCAGCATTTT. Protein sequence: CASSLGEGQPQHF.

This chain uses TRBV11-3 with TRBJ1-1, with a weak D call TRBD1 (6 bases). Deletions cut 1 base from V and 6 bases from J, with 15 bases between. The CDR3 consists of 15 residues. The germline CDR1 and CDR2 sequences are SGHNT and YENEEA. The CDR3 coding sequence is TGTGCCAGCAGCTTAGTCTCAAACAGGGCCCCTGAAGCTTTCTTT. Translating gives CASSLVSNRAPEAFF.

The rearrangement joins TRBV9 to TRBJ2-7, with TRBD1 matching 9 bases. Trimming took 6 bases from V and 6 from J; bases not matched to a gene: 10. The CDR3 contains 14 residues. Germline loops: CDR1 SGDLS, CDR2 YYNGEE. CDR3 bases: TGTGCCAGCAACGCCGGGACAGGGCATGGCGAGCAGTACTTC. This translates into CASNAGTGHGEQYF.